The 4 T cell receptor beta chains given below trace back to one sample, sequenced in a study of blood T cells in healthy people across ages. The use of a sample-barcoded 5' primer and a J-beta primer mix characterized a second PCR of about 6 to 12 cycles. TCRdb recomputed calls from the 5' RACE reads with MiXCR, one row per CDR3 protein. The repertoire includes about 1.1 million distinct CDR3 sequences, 35% to 40% of them detected once, and about an eighth sits in the top ten. The specimen sequenced was blood. Receptors originate from a man aged 18 to 30 in good health.

This clonotype was detected many times. CDR3 nucleotides: TGTGCCAGCAGCCGATACACCGGGGAGCTGTTTTTT. As protein: CASSRYTGELFF. This chain uses TRBV12-3 or TRBV12-4 with TRBJ2-2; D remains ambiguous. CDR3 size: 12 residues. The V end lost 6 bases, the J end lost 3 bases, and 5 bases lay between the germline ends.

In this sample, this clonotype turned up many times. Germline is not matched at one junction end, which may reflect a read error. This chain uses TRBV5-1 with TRBJ2-7, with 9 bases lining up with TRBD1. The CDR3 is 14 residues long. Germline lookup yields CDR1 SGHRS and CDR2 YFSETQ. DNA for the CDR3: TGTGCCAGCAGTACCGGGACAGGGAGCTACGAGCAGTACTTC. It specifies CASSTGTGSYEQYF.

A few counts support this clonotype. The CDR3 region is CASSVVGSTEAFF. In DNA form, the CDR3 reads TGTGCCAGCAGCGTCGTGGGTTCCACTGAAGCTTTCTTT. The chain carries TRBV5-8 and TRBJ1-1, with no clear D. The CDR3 has 13 amino acids. Germline loops: CDR1 SGHTS, CDR2 YDEGEE. Trimming left V 4 bases short and J 4 bases short, with 11 bases between.

In this sample, this clonotype turned up many times. This chain links TRBV27 with TRBJ2-7; D call uncertain. This CDR3 has 15 residues. Trimming left V 7 bases short and J 2 bases short, with 18 bases between. Germline loops: CDR1 MNHEY, CDR2 SMNVEV (reference sequence). CDR3 DNA sequence: TGTGCCAGCACCCTATCCAGTGCGTCCCCCTACGAGCAGTACTTC. Translation: CASTLSSASPYEQYF.